This entry lists 13 T cell receptor beta chains sequenced from one sample in a study of blood T cell repertoires in COVID-19. The table came from immunoSEQ multiplex PCR; TCRdb's copy has only in-frame clones and leaves some out. The sample lists hundreds of thousands of clones; 75% to 90% were seen once. The sequencing input was peripheral blood. Every receptor here comes from a young woman with acute or convalescent COVID-19.

The rearrangement uses TRBV12-3 or TRBV12-4 and TRBJ1-5; 9 positions agree with TRBD1. The CDR3 is 13 residues long. V trimming: 8 bases; J trimming: 9 bases; junction bases outside the gene matches: 8. CDR3 protein: CASSRDRERPQHF. The CDR3 DNA reads as TGTGCCAGCTCACGGGACAGGGAAAGGCCCCAGCATTTT.

The chain has TRBV3-1 (or the pseudogene TRBV3-2) and TRBJ1-1; no clear D. There are 13 residues in the CDR3. V was trimmed by 4 bases and J by 4 bases, leaving 10 bases between them. Germline CDR1 and CDR2: LGHDT and YNNKEL (reference sequence). The CDR3 sequence: CASSLEGGTEAFF. CDR3 nucleotide sequence: TGTGCCAGCAGCCTTGAGGGAGGCACTGAAGCTTTCTTT.

The chain uses TRBV15 and TRBJ2-1, with D possibly being TRBD1 (6 bases). V was pared by 3 bases and J by 5 bases, with 11 bases between. Germline V CDR1 and CDR2: LNHNV, YYDKDF (reference sequence). This CDR3 has 14 amino acids. CDR3 sequence (DNA): TGTGCCACCAGCAGCTCAGGGGTCCACAATGAGCAGTTCTTC. It translates to CATSSSGVHNEQFF.

In its sample, this clone was seen a few times. The chain carries TRBV12-5 and TRBJ2-1, with D unresolved. This CDR3 has 14 amino acids. Germline values: CDR1 LGHNT, CDR2 FRNRAP. Trimming stripped 8 bases from V and 8 bases from J, with 19 bases between. The CDR3: CASRLAQRRDEQFF. The CDR3 DNA reads as TGTGCTAGTAGACTGGCCCAGCGCCGGGATGAGCAGTTCTTC.

J is TRBJ1-4 and V is TRBV2; TRBD1 matches 9 bases. The junction had 2 bases not matched to a gene; V was cut back by 4 bases and J by 5 bases. CDR1 is SNHLY and CDR2 is FYNNEI in the germline V gene. This CDR3 is built from 14 residues. CDR3 nucleotides: TGTGCCAGCAGTGCCGGGACAGGGAATGAAAAACTGTTTTTT. This translates into CASSAGTGNEKLFF.

The chain links TRBV6-5 to TRBJ1-1; no reliable D call. Germline V lookup: CDR1 MNHEY, CDR2 SVGAGI. This CDR3 has 14 residues. The ends were cut back, 7 bases at V and 4 bases at J, with 16 bases in the middle. CDR3 nucleotide sequence: TGTGCCAGCAAAAAGGAAGGCAGAGGCACTGAAGCTTTCTTT. It specifies CASKKEGRGTEAFF.

This clone was observed once. The chain links TRBV13 to TRBJ1-1; the match to TRBD1 covers 9 bases. CDR3 length: 16 amino acids. V dropped 4 bases and J dropped 0; count of bases not matched to a gene: 6. The germline CDR1 and CDR2 sequences are PRHDT and FYEKMQ (reference sequence). The CDR3 nucleotides read TGTGCCAGCAGCTGGGCGGGACAGGGAATGAACACTGAAGCTTTCTTT. The encoded protein is CASSWAGQGMNTEAFF.

The chain uses TRBV7-9 and TRBJ1-4; a possible D gene is TRBD1 (5 bases). The CDR3 runs 15 residues. The germline CDR1 and CDR2 sequences are SEHNR and FQNEAQ (reference sequence). V shed 5 bases and J shed 5 bases, with 15 bases lying between them. The CDR3 sequence: CASSADRGLNEKLFF. CDR3 DNA: TGTGCCAGCAGCGCCGACAGAGGCTTAAATGAAAAACTGTTTTTT. Full variable domain (missing parts from reference TRBV7-9 and TRBJ1-4): DTGVSQNPRHKITKRGQNVTFRCDPISEHNRLYWYRQTLGQGPEFLTYFQNEAQLEKSRLLSDRFSAERPKGSFSTLEIQRTEQGDSAMYLCASSADRGLNEKLFFGSGTQLSVL.

This chain links TRBV28 with TRBJ2-2; 7 positions agree with TRBD2. The germline V gene encodes CDR1 MDHEN and CDR2 SYDVKM. V shed 2 bases, J shed 7 bases, and the junction held 10 bases outside the gene matches. The CDR3 loop spans 16 amino acids. The CDR3: CASSLAASGKNGELFF. The CDR3, as DNA: TGTGCCAGCAGTTTAGCAGCTAGCGGAAAAAACGGGGAGCTGTTTTTT. The full variable domain, with the rest looked up from reference TRBV28 and TRBJ2-2, is DVKVTQSSRYLVKRTGEKVFLECVQDMDHENMFWYRQDPGLGLRLIYFSYDVKMKEKGDIPEGYSVSREKKERFSLILESASTNQTSMYLCASSLAASGKNGELFFGEGSRLTVL.

The genes are TRBV10-3 and TRBJ1-2; TRBD1 aligns across 8 bases. V lost 0 bases and J lost 4; bases outside the gene matches: 10. CDR3 length: 17 residues. Germline V gene lookup returns CDR1 ENHRY and CDR2 SYGVKD. CDR3 sequence (DNA): TGTGCCATCAGTGAGTCAGACATGACAGGGGTTAGCTATGGCTACACCTTC. It yields the protein CAISESDMTGVSYGYTF.

The chain links TRBV7-2 to TRBJ2-2; TRBD2 is a possible D gene (6 bases). Trimming stripped 5 bases from V and 1 base from J, with 8 bases between. The CDR3 is made up of 14 amino acids. CDR1 is SGHTA, CDR2 FQGNSA, per germline. DNA for the CDR3: TGTGCCAGCAGCCGGGACTGGAACACCGGGGAGCTGTTTTTT. Encoded protein: CASSRDWNTGELFF.

The chain recombines TRBV9 with TRBJ1-1, with 8 bases lining up with TRBD1. In germline, CDR1 is SGDLS, CDR2 YYNGEE. Trimming removed 0 bases from V and 6 bases from J; junction bases left unmatched: 1. This CDR3 is built from 13 residues. The CDR3 region is CASSVGDRSEAFF. Written as DNA, the CDR3 is TGTGCCAGCAGCGTAGGGGACAGGTCTGAAGCTTTCTTT.

This clone was counted once. A much larger clone differs by one base, so this may be a read error. Other DNA sequences in this specimen translate into the identical CDR3. The chain is built from TRBV19 and TRBJ1-1, with TRBD1 matching over 9 bases. The CDR3 has 14 residues. Trimming cost V 5 bases and J 1 base; bases outside gene matches: 2. Per germline, CDR1 LNHDA and CDR2 SQIVND (reference sequence). The CDR3 protein is CASSPGQGNTEAFF. CDR3 bases: TGTGCCAGTAGTCCGGGACAGGGGAACACTGAAGCTTTCTTT.